This T cell receptor beta chain was profiled in a study of shared clonotypes between healthy human individuals. The CDR3 loop spans 15 amino acids. The germline CDR1 and CDR2 sequences are SGHDT and YYEEEE. V lost 4 bases, J lost 3 bases, and 4 bases stayed unmatched. Every subset's genomic DNA went evenly onto several immunoSEQ plates. As originally analysed: Junction-only sequences without quality scores came from ImmunoSEQ, so filtering differed. TCRdb keeps only in-frame clones here, not all; method: immunoSEQ multiplex PCR. The V and J calls and clone size were taken over from that table, and D and trimming were inferred from the DNA. This table has fewer than 1.6 million clones, approximately 98.5% appearing once.

This clonotype was obtained from a man aged 25-40 years in good health. The specimen sequenced was naive CD4+ T cells sorted from blood. Subset defined: CD45RA+ positively selected. The chain employs TRBV5-6 and TRBJ1-5; 10 bases align to TRBD1. The CDR3 spells CASSPGQGYNQPQHF. The CDR3 DNA is TGTGCCAGCAGCCCGGGACAGGGGTACAATCAGCCCCAGCATTTT. The full variable domain, rest sourced from reference TRBV5-6 and TRBJ1-5, is DAGVTQSPTHLIKTRGQQVTLRCSPKSGHDTVSWYQQALGQGPQFIFQYYEEEERQRGNFPDRFSGHQFPNYSSELNVNALLLGDSALYLCASSPGQGYNQPQHFGDGTRLSIL.